This T cell receptor beta chain was retrieved from a study of blood T cells in healthy people across ages. The CDR3 length is 15 residues. The germline gives CDR1 MNHNS, CDR2 SASEGT. Trimming cost V 0 bases and J 1 base, with 10 bases left between them. As concerns this clonotype: Its antigen is not identified.

The authors ran a second PCR of 7 to 11 cycles using a sample-barcoded 5' primer and a J-beta primer mix. All samples yielded 2.5 million or more CDR3-containing paired-end reads. One entry per CDR3 protein, called by TCRdb with MiXCR from the 5' RACE reads. The repertoire holds about 1.6 million distinct CDR3 sequences, with almost 35% as singletons. Study-wide points: Expanded clonotype shifts may have been confounded, as the donors had an unknown CMV status.

The sequence was collected from a woman aged 30 to 39 in good health. V is TRBV6-1 and J is TRBJ2-7; TRBD2 might be the D (6 bases). The specimen was blood. CDR3 sequence (DNA): TGTGCCAGCAGTGAAGCGAGACTAGGGTCCTACGAGCAGTACTTC. Its translation: CASSEARLGSYEQYF.